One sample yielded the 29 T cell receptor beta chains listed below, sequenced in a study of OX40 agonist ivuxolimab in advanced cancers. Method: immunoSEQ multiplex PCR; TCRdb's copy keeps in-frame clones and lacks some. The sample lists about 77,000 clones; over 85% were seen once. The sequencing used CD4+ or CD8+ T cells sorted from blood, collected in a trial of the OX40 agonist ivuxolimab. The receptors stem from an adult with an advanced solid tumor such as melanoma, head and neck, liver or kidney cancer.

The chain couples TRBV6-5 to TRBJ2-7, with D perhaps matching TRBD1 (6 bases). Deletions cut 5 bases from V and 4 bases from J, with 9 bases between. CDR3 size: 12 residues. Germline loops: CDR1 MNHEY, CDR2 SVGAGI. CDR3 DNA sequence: TGTGCCAGCAGTCTCCAGGGGTACGAGCAGTACTTC. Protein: CASSLQGYEQYF.

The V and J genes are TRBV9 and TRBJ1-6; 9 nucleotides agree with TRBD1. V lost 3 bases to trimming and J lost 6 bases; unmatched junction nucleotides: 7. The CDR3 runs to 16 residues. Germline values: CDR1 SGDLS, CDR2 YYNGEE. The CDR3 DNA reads TGTGCCAGCAGCGAACAGGGGGCCGGCGGTAATTCACCCCTCCACTTT. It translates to CASSEQGAGGNSPLHF.

CDR3 nucleotide sequence: TGTGCCAGCAGCAAAGGGGACAGTAAATATAGCAATCAGCCCCAGCATTTT. This encodes CASSKGDSKYSNQPQHF. J is TRBJ1-5 and V is TRBV21-1; the DNA was not used to check the table's D call, TRBD1. TRBV21-1 corresponds to a pseudogene. This CDR3 comprises 17 residues.

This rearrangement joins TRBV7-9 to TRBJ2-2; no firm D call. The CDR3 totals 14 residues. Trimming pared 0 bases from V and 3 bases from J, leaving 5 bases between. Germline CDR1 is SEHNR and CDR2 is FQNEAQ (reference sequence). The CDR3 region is CASSLAGDTGELFF. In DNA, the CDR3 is TGTGCCAGCAGCTTAGCTGGGGACACCGGGGAGCTGTTTTTT.

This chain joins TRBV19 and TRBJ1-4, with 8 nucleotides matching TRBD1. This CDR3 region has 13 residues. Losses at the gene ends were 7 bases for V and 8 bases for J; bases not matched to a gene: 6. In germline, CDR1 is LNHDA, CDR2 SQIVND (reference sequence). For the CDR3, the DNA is TGTGCCAGTAACGCGGACAGGGTCGAAAAACTGTTTTTT. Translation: CASNADRVEKLFF.

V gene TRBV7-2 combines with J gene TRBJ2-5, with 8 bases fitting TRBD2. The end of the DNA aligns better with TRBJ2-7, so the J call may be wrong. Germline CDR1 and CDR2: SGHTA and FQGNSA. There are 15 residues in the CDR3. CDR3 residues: CASSLPASGSYEQYF. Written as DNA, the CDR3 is TGTGCCAGCAGCTTACCAGCTAGCGGGTCCTACGAGCAGTACTTC.

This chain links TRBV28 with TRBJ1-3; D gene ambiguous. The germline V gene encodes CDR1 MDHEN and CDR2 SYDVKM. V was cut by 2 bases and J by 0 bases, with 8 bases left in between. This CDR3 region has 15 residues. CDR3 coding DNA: TGTGCCAGCAGTTTAACGGGAACCTCTGGAAACACCATATATTTT. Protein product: CASSLTGTSGNTIYF.

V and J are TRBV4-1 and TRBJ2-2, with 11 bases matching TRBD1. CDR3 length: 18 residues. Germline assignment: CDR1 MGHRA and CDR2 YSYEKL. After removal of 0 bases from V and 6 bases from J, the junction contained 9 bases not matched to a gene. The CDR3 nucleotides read TGCGCCAGCAGCCAAGATTCGGGGGACAGGGGGTTGGCCGGGGAGCTGTTTTTT. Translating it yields CASSQDSGDRGLAGELFF.

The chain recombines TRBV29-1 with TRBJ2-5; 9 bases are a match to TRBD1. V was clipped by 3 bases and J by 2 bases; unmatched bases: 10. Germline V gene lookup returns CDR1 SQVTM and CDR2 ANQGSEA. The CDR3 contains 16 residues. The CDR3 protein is CSVDTPGTGWQETQYF. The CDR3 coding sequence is TGCAGCGTTGACACTCCCGGGACAGGGTGGCAAGAGACCCAGTACTTC.

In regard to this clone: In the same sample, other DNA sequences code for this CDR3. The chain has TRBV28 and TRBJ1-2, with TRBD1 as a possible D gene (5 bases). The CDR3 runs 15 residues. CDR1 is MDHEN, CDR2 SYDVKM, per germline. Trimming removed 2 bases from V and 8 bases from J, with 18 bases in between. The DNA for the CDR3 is TGTGCCAGCAGTTTAAGTGGGGGTCGAGGGGAGGGCTACACCTTC. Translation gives CASSLSGGRGEGYTF.

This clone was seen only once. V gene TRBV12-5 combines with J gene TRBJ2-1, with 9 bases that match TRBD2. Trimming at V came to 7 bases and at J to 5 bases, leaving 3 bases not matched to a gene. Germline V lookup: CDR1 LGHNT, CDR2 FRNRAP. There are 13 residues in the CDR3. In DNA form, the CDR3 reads TGTGCTAGTGTCCTAGCGGGGCACAATGAGCAGTTCTTC. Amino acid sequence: CASVLAGHNEQFF.

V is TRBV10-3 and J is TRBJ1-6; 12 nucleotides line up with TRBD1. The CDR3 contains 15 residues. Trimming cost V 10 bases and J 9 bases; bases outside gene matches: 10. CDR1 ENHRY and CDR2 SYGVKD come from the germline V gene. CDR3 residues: CATGGTGGDFSPLHF. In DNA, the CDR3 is TGTGCCACCGGGGGGACAGGGGGCGATTTTTCACCCCTCCACTTT.

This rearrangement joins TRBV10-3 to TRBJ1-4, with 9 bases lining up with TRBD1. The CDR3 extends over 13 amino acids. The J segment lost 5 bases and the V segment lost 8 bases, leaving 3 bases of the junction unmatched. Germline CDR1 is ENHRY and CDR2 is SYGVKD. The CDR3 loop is CAIGGTGNEKLFF. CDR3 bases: TGTGCCATCGGAGGGACAGGGAATGAAAAACTGTTTTTT.

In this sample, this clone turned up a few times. CDR3 coding DNA: TGTGCCACCGGGTGGGCTGCGGAGCCCCAGCATTTT. Translation gives CATGWAAEPQHF. The chain couples TRBV27 to TRBJ1-5; D is uncertain. The germline V and J ends were trimmed by 10 bases and 8 bases, with 15 bases remaining between them. The CDR3 contains 12 residues. Germline CDR1 is MNHEY and CDR2 is SMNVEV (reference sequence).

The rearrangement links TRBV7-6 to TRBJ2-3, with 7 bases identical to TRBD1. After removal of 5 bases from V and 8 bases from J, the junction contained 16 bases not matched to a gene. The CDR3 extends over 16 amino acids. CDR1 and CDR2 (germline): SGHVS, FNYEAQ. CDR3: CASSAATEGALSTQYF. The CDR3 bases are TGTGCCAGCAGCGCCGCCACTGAGGGGGCACTCAGTACGCAGTATTTT.

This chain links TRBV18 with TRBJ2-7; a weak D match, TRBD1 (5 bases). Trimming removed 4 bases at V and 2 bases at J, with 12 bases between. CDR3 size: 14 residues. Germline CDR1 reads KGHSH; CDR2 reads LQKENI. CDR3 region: CASSRTGSTYEQYF. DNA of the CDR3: TGTGCCAGCTCACGCACAGGATCTACCTACGAGCAGTACTTC. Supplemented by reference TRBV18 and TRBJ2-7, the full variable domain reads NAGVMQNPRHLVRRRGQEARLRCSPMKGHSHVYWYRQLPEEGLKFMVYLQKENIIDESGMPKERFSAEFPKEGPSILRIQQVVRGDSAAYFCASSRTGSTYEQYFGPGTRLTVT.

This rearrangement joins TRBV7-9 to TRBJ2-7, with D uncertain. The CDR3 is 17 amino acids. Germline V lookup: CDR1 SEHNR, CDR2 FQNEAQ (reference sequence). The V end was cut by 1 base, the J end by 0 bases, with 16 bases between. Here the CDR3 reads CASSLVTFGNGSYEQYF. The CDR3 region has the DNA TGTGCCAGCAGCTTAGTAACGTTTGGGAACGGCTCCTACGAGCAGTACTTC.

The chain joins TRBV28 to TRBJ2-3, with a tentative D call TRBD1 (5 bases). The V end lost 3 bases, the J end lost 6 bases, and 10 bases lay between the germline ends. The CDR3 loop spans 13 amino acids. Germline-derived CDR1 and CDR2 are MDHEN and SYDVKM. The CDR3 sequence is CASSLGPGDTQYF. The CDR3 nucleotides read TGTGCCAGCAGTTTGGGGCCTGGCGATACGCAGTATTTT.

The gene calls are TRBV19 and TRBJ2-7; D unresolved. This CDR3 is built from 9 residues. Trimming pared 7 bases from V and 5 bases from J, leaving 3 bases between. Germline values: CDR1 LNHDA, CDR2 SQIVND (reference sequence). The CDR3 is CASNHEQYF. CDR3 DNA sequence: TGTGCCAGTAATCACGAGCAGTACTTC.

CDR3 DNA sequence: TGTGCCAGCAGCTTAGCGATCGGGACTAGCGGGAGGGAGCAAGAGACCCAGTACTTC. Protein: CASSLAIGTSGREQETQYF. The chain uses TRBV7-9 and TRBJ2-5, with 16 bases aligning to TRBD2. Germline-derived CDR1 and CDR2 are SEHNR and FQNEAQ (reference sequence). Losses at the gene ends were 0 bases for V and 2 bases for J; bases not matched to a gene: 6. This CDR3 contains 19 residues.

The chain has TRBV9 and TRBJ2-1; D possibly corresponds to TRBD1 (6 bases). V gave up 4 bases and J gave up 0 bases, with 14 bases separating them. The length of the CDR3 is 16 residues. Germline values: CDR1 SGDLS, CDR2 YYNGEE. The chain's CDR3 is CASSLRQESSYNEQFF. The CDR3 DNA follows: TGTGCCAGCAGCCTCCGACAGGAGAGCTCCTACAATGAGCAGTTCTTC. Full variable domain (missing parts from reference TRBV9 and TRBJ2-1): DSGVTQTPKHLITATGQRVTLRCSPRSGDLSVYWYQQSLDQGLQFLIQYYNGEERAKGNILERFSAQQFPDLHSELNLSSLELGDSALYFCASSLRQESSYNEQFFGPGTRLTVL.

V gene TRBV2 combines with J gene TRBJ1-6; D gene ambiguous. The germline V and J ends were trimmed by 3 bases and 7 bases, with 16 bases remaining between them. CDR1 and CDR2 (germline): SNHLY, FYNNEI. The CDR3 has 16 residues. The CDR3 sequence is CASSEDGVGMNSPLHF. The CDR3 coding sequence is TGTGCCAGCAGTGAGGACGGGGTAGGGATGAATTCACCCCTCCACTTT.

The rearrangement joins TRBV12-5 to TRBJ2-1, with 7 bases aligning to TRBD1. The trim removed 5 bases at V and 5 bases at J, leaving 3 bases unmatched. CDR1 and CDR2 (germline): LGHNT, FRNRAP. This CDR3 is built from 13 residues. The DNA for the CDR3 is TGTGCTAGTGGTCTCGACAGGGACAATGAGCAGTTCTTC. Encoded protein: CASGLDRDNEQFF.

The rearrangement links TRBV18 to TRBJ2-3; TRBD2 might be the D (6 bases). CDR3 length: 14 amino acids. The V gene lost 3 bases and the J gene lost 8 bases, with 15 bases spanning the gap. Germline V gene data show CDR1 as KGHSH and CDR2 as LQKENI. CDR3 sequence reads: CASSPGVAVLTQYF. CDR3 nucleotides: TGTGCCAGCTCACCCGGAGTAGCGGTTCTTACGCAGTATTTT.

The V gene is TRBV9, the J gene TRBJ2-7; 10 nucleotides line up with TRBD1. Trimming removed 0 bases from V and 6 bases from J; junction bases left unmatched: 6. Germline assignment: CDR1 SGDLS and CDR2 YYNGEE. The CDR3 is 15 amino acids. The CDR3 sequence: CASSVAYGTGVEQYF. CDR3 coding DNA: TGTGCCAGCAGCGTAGCTTATGGGACAGGGGTCGAGCAGTACTTC.

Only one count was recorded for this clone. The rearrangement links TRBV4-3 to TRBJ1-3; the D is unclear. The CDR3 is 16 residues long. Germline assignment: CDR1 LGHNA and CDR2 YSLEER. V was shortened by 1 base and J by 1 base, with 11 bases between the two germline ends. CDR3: CASSQGVGLSGNTIYF. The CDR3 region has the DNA TGCGCCAGCAGCCAAGGTGTAGGGCTGTCTGGAAACACCATATATTTT.

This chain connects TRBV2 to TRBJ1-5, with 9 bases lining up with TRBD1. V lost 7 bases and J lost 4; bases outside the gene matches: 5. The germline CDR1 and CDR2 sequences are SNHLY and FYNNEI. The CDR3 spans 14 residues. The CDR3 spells CASNQQGANQPQHF. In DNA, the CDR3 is TGTGCCAGCAACCAACAGGGGGCGAATCAGCCCCAGCATTTT.

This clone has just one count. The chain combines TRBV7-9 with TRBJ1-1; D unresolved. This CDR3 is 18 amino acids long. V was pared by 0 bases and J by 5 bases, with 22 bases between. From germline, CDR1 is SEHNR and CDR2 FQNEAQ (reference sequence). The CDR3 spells CASSLALLSSDRRTEAFF. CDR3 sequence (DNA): TGTGCCAGCAGCTTAGCGCTACTCTCGTCGGATAGGAGGACTGAAGCTTTCTTT.

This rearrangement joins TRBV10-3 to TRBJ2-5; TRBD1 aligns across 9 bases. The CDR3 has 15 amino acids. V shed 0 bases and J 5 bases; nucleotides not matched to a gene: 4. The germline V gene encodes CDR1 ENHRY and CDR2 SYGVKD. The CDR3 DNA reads TGTGCCATCAGTGAGTCACAGGGGGCTGGGGAGACCCAGTACTTC. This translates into CAISESQGAGETQYF.